This T cell receptor (beta chain) appears in the sequencing data of a study of cytomegalovirus exposure and HLA in healthy donors. Findings of the study overall: A likely sequencing artifact accounted for one observed cluster of highly shared sequence variants. Researchers counted 164 TCR beta chains as cytomegalovirus-associated. Approximately 18,000 TCR beta sequences were associated with HLA alleles at 0.05 false discovery rate in a later analysis. Later analysis indicated greater clonal expansion among HLA-associated TCR beta chains than among equally common other chains.

Points on this clone: Its antigen is still unknown.

CDR1 SGDLS and CDR2 YYNGEE come from the germline V gene. This CDR3 has 15 amino acids. V lost 0 bases to trimming and J lost 3 bases, with 13 bases between them. PCR used 60 Vbeta primers and 13 Jbeta primers. Profiling relied on immunoSEQ multiplex PCR, and the TCRdb table lists in-frame clones only, not all of them. The sample shows approximately 100,000 clones, around 82% of them seen only once. This receptor was identified in a woman aged 45-65 years in good health and CMV-seropositive. Sequenced material: PBMCs. This sequence joins TRBV9 and TRBJ2-7; D may be TRBD2 (6 bases). CDR3 DNA: TGTGCCAGCAGCGTAGGTGGCGGGGCTCACTACGAGCAGTACTTC. Encoded protein: CASSVGGGAHYEQYF.